The 16 T cell receptor beta chains in this list originate from one sample, sequenced in a study of blood T cell repertoires in COVID-19. Profiling relied on immunoSEQ multiplex PCR, and the TCRdb table lists in-frame clones only, not all of them. This sample yields approximately 390,000 clones, of which 88% are seen a single time; roughly 2% belongs to the top ten. The sequenced material came from PBMCs or T cells enriched from blood (not recorded which). These receptors all stem from a woman aged 40 to 50 with acute COVID-19.

This chain uses TRBV3-1 (or the pseudogene TRBV3-2) with TRBJ2-5; maybe TRBD1 (5 bases). The CDR3 runs 13 residues. The germline gives CDR1 LGHDT, CDR2 YNNKEL (reference sequence). V lost 5 bases, J lost 1 base, and 8 bases lay in between. DNA for the CDR3: TGTGCCAGCAGCGTGGACATCCAAGAGACCCAGTACTTC. It specifies CASSVDIQETQYF.

This rearrangement joins TRBV5-1 to TRBJ2-1; TRBD2 matches at 13 bases. Per the germline V gene, CDR1 is SGHRS and CDR2 is YFSETQ. This CDR3 is built from 16 residues. V lost 2 bases to trimming and J lost 4 bases; unmatched junction nucleotides: 3. The CDR3 here is CASSFELAGGYNEQFF. DNA for the CDR3: TGCGCCAGCAGCTTCGAACTAGCGGGGGGGTACAATGAGCAGTTCTTC.

The chain is built from TRBV18 and TRBJ1-1, with 7 bases lining up with TRBD1. Germline V gene sequence: CDR1 KGHSH, CDR2 LQKENI. J lost 1 base, V lost 4 bases, and 9 bases had no gene match. CDR3 size: 16 residues. The CDR3 DNA sequence: TGTGCCAGCTCACGCGCGACAGGGCGGTCGAACACTGAAGCTTTCTTT. Amino acid sequence: CASSRATGRSNTEAFF.

This clone was detected once. The V gene is TRBV4-2, the J gene TRBJ2-7; 7 bases match TRBD1. The CDR3 is 15 residues long. The trim removed 1 base at V and 4 bases at J, leaving 7 bases unmatched. The V gene's germline CDR1 is LGHNA and CDR2 YNFKEQ. DNA of the CDR3: TGTGCCAGCAGCCAAGTTTCAGGGGGTGGTTACGAGCAGTACTTC. Translating gives CASSQVSGGGYEQYF.

This chain joins TRBV27 and TRBJ1-2, with 10 nucleotides matching TRBD1. This CDR3 contains 14 residues. V lost 7 bases to trimming and J lost 7 bases; unmatched junction nucleotides: 9. Per the germline V gene, CDR1 is MNHEY and CDR2 is SMNVEV (reference sequence). CDR3 sequence reads: CASTTPGQGFGYTF. The CDR3 DNA sequence: TGTGCCAGCACCACCCCGGGACAGGGGTTTGGCTACACCTTC.

The chain links TRBV15 to TRBJ1-1; 8 bases are a match to TRBD1. V shed 3 bases and J 5 bases; nucleotides not matched to a gene: 2. Per the germline V gene, CDR1 is LNHNV and CDR2 is YYDKDF (reference sequence). The CDR3 extends over 13 amino acids. The CDR3 coding sequence is TGTGCCACCAGCAGCGACAGGGGTACTGAAGCTTTCTTT. It yields the protein CATSSDRGTEAFF.

This chain links TRBV9 with TRBJ2-3, with D perhaps TRBD2 (5 bases). Germline values: CDR1 SGDLS, CDR2 YYNGEE. This CDR3 is built from 16 residues. The V gene lost 0 bases and the J gene lost 0 bases, with 11 bases spanning the gap. CDR3 amino acids: CASSVGVSESTDTQYF. CDR3 nucleotide sequence: TGTGCCAGCAGCGTAGGGGTTAGCGAAAGCACAGATACGCAGTATTTT.

The chain has TRBV2 and TRBJ1-6, with D maybe TRBD1 (5 bases). This CDR3 region has 14 residues. Germline V gene sequence: CDR1 SNHLY, CDR2 FYNNEI. V was shortened by 7 bases and J by 14 bases, with 21 bases between the two germline ends. The CDR3 here is CASIEGREGKSLHF. The CDR3 bases are TGTGCCAGCATTGAGGGTAGGGAGGGGAAATCCCTCCACTTT.

The rearrangement joins TRBV29-1 to TRBJ1-2; D uncertain. V shed 0 bases and J shed 4 bases, with 6 bases lying between them. Germline lookup yields CDR1 SQVTM and CDR2 ANQGSEA. CDR3 length: 12 residues. The CDR3 loop reads CSVEEEIYGYTF. The CDR3 DNA reads as TGCAGCGTTGAAGAGGAGATCTATGGCTACACCTTC.

This clone was detected only once. This chain connects TRBV7-8 to TRBJ1-2, with 8 nucleotides matching TRBD1. J lost 4 bases, V lost 1 base, and 2 bases had no gene match. In germline, CDR1 is SGHVS, CDR2 FQNEAQ. This CDR3 contains 14 residues. CDR3 nucleotides: TGTGCCAGCAGCTTAGTTGACAGGGGCTATGGCTACACCTTC. As protein: CASSLVDRGYGYTF.

V and J are TRBV20-1 and TRBJ2-3, with D possibly TRBD2 on 5 matching bases. This CDR3 is 11 amino acids long. V gave up 0 bases and J gave up 8 bases, with 6 bases separating them. CDR1 and CDR2 from the germline V gene are DFQATT and SNEGSKA (reference sequence). The CDR3 sequence: CSARDRGTQYF. The CDR3 DNA is TGCAGTGCTAGAGACCGGGGTACGCAGTATTTT.

As to this clone: The same CDR3 also results from other DNA sequences found in this sample. V usage is TRBV2 and J usage is TRBJ1-5; 11 bases map to TRBD1. From germline, CDR1 is SNHLY and CDR2 FYNNEI. The CDR3 extends over 15 amino acids. Trimming cost V 5 bases and J 3 bases; bases outside gene matches: 3. The CDR3 sequence: CASSRDRGSNQPQHF. CDR3 in DNA: TGTGCCAGCAGTCGGGACAGGGGGTCCAATCAGCCCCAGCATTTT. The whole variable domain, filled in from reference TRBV2 and TRBJ1-5, reads EPEVTQTPSHQVTQMGQEVILRCVPISNHLYFYWYRQILGQKVEFLVSFYNNEISEKSEIFDDQFSVERPDGSNFTLKIRSTKLEDSAMYFCASSRDRGSNQPQHFGDGTRLSIL.

The gene calls are TRBV7-2 and TRBJ1-2; 7 bases fit TRBD1. With 3 bases clipped from V and 8 bases from J, the junction kept 6 bases outside the gene matches. CDR3 length equals 13 residues. From germline, CDR1 is SGHTA and CDR2 FQGNSA. CDR3 nucleotides: TGTGCCAGCAGCTTTCAGGGGGGCAGCGGCTACACCTTC. Its protein is CASSFQGGSGYTF.

V gene TRBV7-9 combines with J gene TRBJ1-1, with D uncertain. The V and J ends lost 4 bases and 1 base respectively, with 10 bases between them. The CDR3 covers 14 residues. Germline V CDR1 and CDR2: SEHNR, FQNEAQ (reference sequence). The DNA for the CDR3 is TGTGCCAGCAGCTCGCCATACAGGAACACTGAAGCTTTCTTT. Its protein product is CASSSPYRNTEAFF.

The gene calls are TRBV3-1 (or the pseudogene TRBV3-2) and TRBJ1-2; perhaps TRBD1 as D (5 bases). The CDR3 has 14 amino acids. Trimming stripped 0 bases from V and 7 bases from J, with 12 bases between. The germline V gene has CDR1 LGHDT and CDR2 YNNKEL (reference sequence). CDR3 in amino acids: CASSQDVRVRGYTF. The CDR3 nucleotides read TGTGCCAGCAGCCAAGATGTCAGGGTCCGTGGCTACACCTTC.

The CDR3 nucleotides are TGTGCCAGCAGCTTCACAGGGGCAGAACAGCCCCAGCATTTT. It yields the protein CASSFTGAEQPQHF. This sequence joins TRBV7-2 and TRBJ1-5; 7 bases fit TRBD1. The CDR3 consists of 14 residues. Losses at the gene ends were 3 bases for V and 7 bases for J; bases not matched to a gene: 6. From germline, CDR1 is SGHTA and CDR2 FQGNSA.